The T cell receptor (beta chain) under discussion was sequenced for a study of T cell responses to AZD1222 COVID-19 vaccine. TCRdb's copy holds only in-frame clones and misses some; the assay was immunoSEQ multiplex PCR. The sample includes some 150,000 clones, 90% of them seen just once. V was cut by 8 bases and J by 3 bases, with 10 bases left in between. The CDR3 has 13 amino acids. Germline lookup yields CDR1 MNHEY and CDR2 SMNVEV (reference sequence). The TCR sequence derives from an adult who received the AZD1222 COVID-19 vaccine. The rearrangement links TRBV27 to TRBJ1-4; D is undetermined. The source was peripheral blood, collected 28 days after the second AZD1222 dose. Here the CDR3 reads CASQRWPNEKLFF. In DNA form, the CDR3 reads TGTGCCAGCCAGAGGTGGCCTAATGAAAAACTGTTTTTT.